The clone carrying this T cell receptor (beta chain) has at least ten counts. The antigen remains unidentified. These data originate in a study of regulatory T cells in long-lasting Graves disease. Time point in this sample: newly diagnosed GD, antithyroid drugs for less than 3 months. Isolated PBMC RNA provided the starting material for the TCR library. Study-wide findings and caveats: Researchers examined only peripheral blood and not thyroid tissue. Accuracy was possibly reduced by small sample size.

iRepertoire HTBI primers and Arm-PCR of CDR3 regions built TCR beta libraries. In TCRdb, the multiplex PCR reads were re-called with MiXCR into one record per CDR3 protein. Of 200,000 to 250,000 distinct CDR3 sequences detected, roughly 18% appear once; the ten largest clones hold roughly a fifth. The CDR3 extends over 12 amino acids. CDR1 MDHEN and CDR2 SYDVKM come from the germline V gene. Deletions cut 4 bases from V and 9 bases from J, with 10 bases between. The sequences come from peripheral blood mononuclear cells (PBMCs), collected at new diagnosis, from a patient treated with antithyroid drugs. This TCR derives from a female donor with Graves disease. This rearrangement joins TRBV28 to TRBJ1-5; D not resolved. DNA of the CDR3: TGTGCCAGCAGTTCCCTTAATGGGCCCCAGCATTTT. This sequence encodes CASSSLNGPQHF.